The 15 T cell receptor beta chains given below trace back to one sample, sequenced in a study of shared clonotypes between healthy human individuals. Method: immunoSEQ multiplex PCR; TCRdb's copy keeps in-frame clones and lacks some. This table holds 2 million to 2.5 million clones, roughly 93% found once. Sequenced: naive CD4+ T cells from PBMCs. Stated subset: CD45RA+ positively selected. These receptors were obtained from a young man in good health. Some clones in this sample may be carry-over from other donors' samples.

In nucleotides, the CDR3 is TGTGCCAGCAGCATCCGAACAGGGACAGGGGGTCGCAATGAGCAGTTCTTC. Protein product: CASSIRTGTGGRNEQFF. The J gene is TRBJ2-1, the V gene TRBV9; 11 bases fit TRBD1. Germline CDR1 and CDR2: SGDLS and YYNGEE. V gave up 4 bases and J gave up 6 bases; unmatched junction bases: 12. The CDR3 spans 17 residues.

The chain carries TRBV10-3 and TRBJ2-3; a weak D match, TRBD1 (7 bases). Between the trimmed V and J ends, which lost 6 bases and 1 base, there was a span of 17 bases. Germline CDR1 is ENHRY and CDR2 is SYGVKD. The CDR3 covers 16 residues. The CDR3 protein is CAISGGKGGGTDTQYF. The CDR3 DNA follows: TGTGCCATCAGCGGCGGGAAAGGGGGCGGCACAGATACGCAGTATTTT.

V gene TRBV7-9 combines with J gene TRBJ2-3; D is undetermined. Germline CDR1 SEHNR, CDR2 FQNEAQ (reference sequence). V gave up 1 base and J gave up 5 bases, with 10 bases separating them. The CDR3 has 14 residues. CDR3 in DNA: TGTGCCAGCAGCTTAGTAGATTGGCGAGATACGCAGTATTTT. It encodes CASSLVDWRDTQYF.

This clone was seen only a few times. Other DNA sequences in this specimen translate into the identical CDR3. This rearrangement joins TRBV9 to TRBJ1-2, with a tentative D call TRBD1 (5 bases). Germline loops: CDR1 SGDLS, CDR2 YYNGEE. The CDR3 loop spans 13 amino acids. Trimming took 2 bases from V and 2 from J, leaving 7 bases between them. CDR3 sequence: CASSVEGNYGYTF. CDR3 DNA sequence: TGTGCCAGCAGCGTCGAGGGGAACTATGGCTACACCTTC.

This rearrangement joins TRBV4-1 to TRBJ2-5; 9 bases are shared with TRBD2. The V gene end was trimmed by 6 bases and the J gene end by 5 bases; junction bases not matched to a gene: 19. CDR3 length equals 18 residues. Germline V gives CDR1 MGHRA, CDR2 YSYEKL. The CDR3 DNA sequence: TGCGCCAGCAGAGGGCTAGCGGGACCAGCGGGGGTCCGGGAGACCCAGTACTTC. It is translated as CASRGLAGPAGVRETQYF.

V usage is TRBV25-1 and J usage is TRBJ2-1; D call uncertain. Trimming left V 6 bases short and J 5 bases short, with 11 bases between. The length of the CDR3 is 13 residues. Germline CDR1 is MGHDK and CDR2 is SYGVNS. CDR3 protein: CASRGRGDNEQFF. CDR3 sequence (DNA): TGTGCCAGCAGAGGACGAGGAGACAATGAGCAGTTCTTC.

The rearrangement links TRBV28 to TRBJ2-3, with a tentative D call TRBD2 (6 bases). The length of the CDR3 is 16 residues. Germline CDR1 and CDR2: MDHEN and SYDVKM. The V end was cut by 5 bases, the J end by 4 bases, with 19 bases between. Written as DNA, the CDR3 is TGTGCCAGCAGTCCACCCCTGGGGGGAGGCCCAGATACGCAGTATTTT. Protein: CASSPPLGGGPDTQYF.

The gene calls are TRBV28 and TRBJ2-1, with D perhaps being TRBD1 or TRBD2 (5 bases each). The germline CDR1 and CDR2 sequences are MDHEN and SYDVKM. This CDR3 has 14 residues. V shed 2 bases and J shed 10 bases, with 15 bases lying between them. The CDR3: CASSLIGTVLEQFF. CDR3 in DNA: TGTGCCAGCAGTTTAATCGGGACGGTTTTAGAGCAGTTCTTC.

J is TRBJ2-7 and V is TRBV28; the match to TRBD1 covers 7 bases. The CDR3 runs 14 residues. The trim removed 6 bases at V and 2 bases at J, leaving 7 bases unmatched. The germline gives CDR1 MDHEN, CDR2 SYDVKM. The CDR3 spells CASSFDREPYEQYF. The DNA for the CDR3 is TGTGCCAGCAGCTTTGACAGGGAACCCTACGAGCAGTACTTC.

The chain links TRBV5-1 to TRBJ2-5; D assignment may be TRBD1 or TRBD2 (6 bases each). The length of the CDR3 is 14 residues. Germline V lookup: CDR1 SGHRS, CDR2 YFSETQ. V was pared by 1 base and J by 5 bases, with 12 bases between. CDR3 DNA: TGCGCCAGCAGCTTGTTCGGGGGCCCGGAGACCCAGTACTTC. Amino acids: CASSLFGGPETQYF.

The rearrangement uses TRBV19 and TRBJ1-5, with no clear D. The V gene's germline CDR1 is LNHDA and CDR2 SQIVND (reference sequence). The CDR3 sequence is 14 residues long. The V and J ends lost 3 bases and 5 bases respectively, with 11 bases between them. For the CDR3, the DNA is TGTGCCAGTAGTATTTCTCCCACCTATCAGCCCCAGCATTTT. Translation: CASSISPTYQPQHF.

The chain couples TRBV7-2 to TRBJ1-5; D may be TRBD1 (5 bases). The CDR3 extends over 16 amino acids. The V gene's germline CDR1 is SGHTA and CDR2 FQGNSA. V lost 0 bases to trimming and J lost 0 bases, with 9 bases between them. Written as DNA, the CDR3 is TGTGCCAGCAGCTTAGCGGGGGTCTATAGCAATCAGCCCCAGCATTTT. This sequence encodes CASSLAGVYSNQPQHF.

The V call is TRBV5-1, the J call TRBJ2-7, with no clear D. Trimming pared 3 bases from V and 0 bases from J, leaving 13 bases between. From germline, CDR1 is SGHRS and CDR2 YFSETQ. The CDR3 length is 15 residues. CDR3 amino acids: CASSSSPISSYEQYF. CDR3 DNA: TGCGCCAGCAGCTCCTCCCCAATAAGCTCCTACGAGCAGTACTTC.

This chain joins TRBV11-2 and TRBJ1-1; 7 nucleotides align to TRBD1. The V gene end was trimmed by 4 bases and the J gene end by 4 bases; junction bases not matched to a gene: 6. This CDR3 has 14 residues. Germline lookup yields CDR1 SGHAT and CDR2 FQNNGV. CDR3 protein: CASSSHRGSTEAFF. CDR3 coding DNA: TGTGCCAGCAGCTCGCACAGGGGATCCACTGAAGCTTTCTTT.

This clone was picked up one time. Other DNA sequences within the sample encode an identical CDR3. J is TRBJ1-1 and V is TRBV7-3; D call uncertain. V was clipped by 2 bases and J by 1 base, with 8 bases between them. The germline V gene has CDR1 SGHTA and CDR2 FQGTGA. This CDR3 spans 14 amino acids. Here the CDR3 DNA reads TGTGCCAGCAGCTTACTGGGTGCGAACACTGAAGCTTTCTTT. This translates into CASSLLGANTEAFF.